Presented here are 15 T cell receptor beta chains from one specimen sequenced in a study of blood T cell repertoires in COVID-19. Clones were sequenced by immunoSEQ multiplex PCR, and TCRdb holds only the in-frame ones, with some missing. The top ten hold 7.8% of the sample, which has over 450,000 clones, about 89% seen once. Sequenced material: peripheral blood. The receptor source for this set is a woman aged 45 to 65 with COVID-19, enrolled during active disease.

The chain carries TRBV4-1 and TRBJ2-7; no reliable D call. CDR3 length: 14 amino acids. Trimming left V 0 bases short and J 3 bases short, with 9 bases between. The V gene's germline CDR1 is MGHRA and CDR2 YSYEKL. The DNA of the CDR3 is TGCGCCAGCAGCCAAGACGCCAGGAACTACGAGCAGTACTTC. This sequence encodes CASSQDARNYEQYF.

V usage is TRBV11-2 and J usage is TRBJ2-7; no firm D call. V lost 0 bases to trimming and J lost 5 bases, with 5 bases between them. Germline CDR1 and CDR2: SGHAT and FQNNGV. This CDR3 has 12 residues. CDR3 sequence: CASSLDRDEQYF. For the CDR3, the DNA is TGTGCCAGCAGCTTAGATCGAGACGAGCAGTACTTC. Filled out from reference TRBV11-2 and TRBJ2-7, the complete variable domain reads EAGVAQSPRYKIIEKRQSVAFWCNPISGHATLYWYQQILGQGPKLLIQFQNNGVVDDSQLPKDRFSAERLKGVDSTLKIQPAKLEDSAVYLCASSLDRDEQYFGPGTRLTVT.

CDR3: CATGQGHNQPQHF. In DNA, the CDR3 is TGTGCCACAGGACAGGGCCACAATCAGCCCCAGCATTTT. The J gene is TRBJ1-5, the V gene TRBV2; 8 bases match TRBD1. There are 13 residues in the CDR3. Trimming removed 10 bases from V and 3 bases from J; junction bases left unmatched: 5. Looked up from germline, CDR1 is SNHLY and CDR2 is FYNNEI.

The genes are TRBV25-1 and TRBJ1-1, with a possible D match to TRBD1 (5 bases). The V gene's germline CDR1 is MGHDK and CDR2 SYGVNS. There are 11 residues in the CDR3. The V gene lost 3 bases and the J gene lost 8 bases, with 7 bases spanning the gap. The CDR3 protein is CASSEGLEAFF. In DNA, the CDR3 is TGTGCCAGCAGTGAGGGACTGGAAGCTTTCTTT.

V gene TRBV14 combines with J gene TRBJ2-2; D is undetermined. The CDR3 is made up of 14 amino acids. The germline gives CDR1 SGHDN, CDR2 FVKESK. V shed 4 bases and J shed 4 bases, with 10 bases lying between them. The CDR3 reads CASSPRVFTGELFF. DNA of the CDR3: TGTGCCAGCAGCCCCCGGGTCTTCACCGGGGAGCTGTTTTTT.

This clone has just one count. The rearrangement joins TRBV27 to TRBJ2-7; 9 bases align to TRBD1. V lost 3 bases to trimming and J lost 3 bases; unmatched junction nucleotides: 3. The germline CDR1 and CDR2 sequences are MNHEY and SMNVEV (reference sequence). This CDR3 comprises 14 residues. CDR3 loop: CASSFGTGSYEQYF. The CDR3 bases are TGTGCCAGCAGTTTTGGGACAGGGAGCTACGAGCAGTACTTC.

The J gene is TRBJ1-1, the V gene TRBV5-1; D is unresolved. Trimming shortened V by 2 bases and J by 8 bases, and 10 bases separated the two germline ends. The CDR3 is made up of 12 amino acids. The germline V gene encodes CDR1 SGHRS and CDR2 YFSETQ. CDR3 in DNA: TGCGCCAGCAGCTTTGGAGGAGGAGAAGCTTTCTTT. Translated: CASSFGGGEAFF.

A few counts support this clone. The CDR3 is CASSATGTEWETQYF. In nucleotides, the CDR3 is TGTGCCAGCAGCGCAACCGGGACTGAGTGGGAGACCCAGTACTTC. The chain couples TRBV9 to TRBJ2-5, with D perhaps TRBD2 (6 bases). The V and J ends lost 3 bases and 5 bases respectively, with 17 bases between them. CDR1 is SGDLS, CDR2 YYNGEE, per germline. This CDR3 has 15 residues.

The rearrangement uses TRBV24-1 and TRBJ2-7; 7 bases map to TRBD1. J lost 2 bases, V lost 5 bases, and 8 bases had no gene match. In germline, CDR1 is KGHDR, CDR2 SFDVKD. CDR3 length: 15 residues. The CDR3 DNA sequence: TGTGCCACCAGTGCACGGACAGGACCGCCCTACGAGCAGTACTTC. This codes for CATSARTGPPYEQYF.

This chain links TRBV7-9 with TRBJ2-5, with D possibly TRBD2 on 6 matching bases. CDR1 is SEHNR and CDR2 is FQNEAQ in the germline V gene (reference sequence). The ends were cut back, 4 bases at V and 6 bases at J, with 15 bases in the middle. This CDR3 is 14 amino acids long. CDR3 protein: CASSSRVGGKTQYF. Here the CDR3 DNA reads TGTGCCAGCAGCTCCCGCGTGGGGGGAAAGACCCAGTACTTC.

This chain connects TRBV5-4 to TRBJ2-6; no reliable D call. V lost 6 bases to trimming and J lost 0 bases, with 7 bases between them. The CDR3 runs to 14 residues. CDR1 is SGHNT and CDR2 is YYREEE in the germline V gene (reference sequence). CDR3: CASTVRSGANVLTF. The CDR3 DNA is TGTGCCAGCACCGTCCGCTCTGGGGCCAACGTCCTGACTTTC.

The CDR3 region has the DNA TGTGCCAGCAGCGGGGGATATACGCAGTATTTT. Translation gives CASSGGYTQYF. The J gene is TRBJ2-3, the V gene TRBV6-5; a weak D match, TRBD2 (6 bases). The CDR3 is made up of 11 amino acids. Trimming stripped 6 bases from V and 7 bases from J, with 8 bases between. The germline CDR1 and CDR2 sequences are MNHEY and SVGAGI.

This sequence joins TRBV5-4 and TRBJ2-3; D is possibly TRBD2 (6 bases). Germline V gene sequence: CDR1 SGHNT, CDR2 YYREEE (reference sequence). Trimming pared 5 bases from V and 0 bases from J, leaving 10 bases between. CDR3 size: 14 residues. The CDR3 DNA follows: TGTGCCAGCAGGCGGGGACGGAGCACAGATACGCAGTATTTT. Protein: CASRRGRSTDTQYF. Drawing the rest from reference TRBV5-4 and TRBJ2-3, the complete variable domain is ETGVTQSPTHLIKTRGQQVTLRCSSQSGHNTVSWYQQALGQGPQFIFQYYREEENGRGNFPPRFSGLQFPNYSSELNVNALELDDSALYLCASRRGRSTDTQYFGPGTRLTVL.

As for this clone: This same CDR3 is encoded by further DNA sequences in the sample. The rearrangement uses TRBV30 and TRBJ1-1; D not resolved. Per germline, CDR1 GTSNPN and CDR2 SVGIG (reference sequence). The CDR3 covers 12 residues. V shed 1 base and J shed 1 base, with 4 bases lying between them. The CDR3 region has the DNA TGTGCCTGGAGTGCCGGGAACACTGAAGCTTTCTTT. Protein: CAWSAGNTEAFF. The variable domain in full, completed from reference TRBV30 and TRBJ1-1, reads SQTIHQWPATLVQPVGSPLSLECTVEGTSNPNLYWYRQAAGRGLQLLFYSVGIGQISSEVPQNLSASRPQDRQFILSSKKLLLSDSGFYLCAWSAGNTEAFFGQGTRLTVV.

This chain uses TRBV5-3 with TRBJ2-7; 9 bases are a match to TRBD1. TRBV5-3 is an open reading frame, and its role is uncertain. The CDR3 consists of 13 residues. Unmatched junction bases numbered 6, after V lost 10 bases and J lost 1 base. The CDR3 here is CAEGTGFSYEQYF. The CDR3, as DNA: TGTGCCGAGGGGACAGGGTTTTCCTACGAGCAGTACTTC.